This T cell receptor beta chain was retrieved from a study of response to subunit inactivated influenza vaccine. General study points: T cells newly recruited by each seasonal influenza vaccination are few, the authors suggested.

TCRdb re-analysed the RT-PCR reads in MiXCR, keeping a single row per CDR3 protein. Here the sample spans around 530,000 distinct CDR3 sequences, around 11% being singletons. The germline V gene has CDR1 MNHEY and CDR2 SVGAGI. Trimming removed 3 bases at V and 4 bases at J, with 10 bases between. This CDR3 is 14 amino acids long. This clonotype was seen a few times. Its target is not known. The sequence came from a man between 50 and 59 years old who received an inactivated influenza vaccine. Sequencing used PBMCs from blood, obtained on the day of vaccination. V is TRBV6-5 and J is TRBJ1-5; D might be TRBD1 (6 bases). CDR3 protein: CASSYKDRNQPQHF. The CDR3 nucleotides are TGTGCCAGCAGTTATAAGGACAGAAATCAGCCCCAGCATTTT.